This paragraph covers one T cell receptor beta chain sequence. As yet, its antigen is unknown. Clones were sequenced by immunoSEQ multiplex PCR, and TCRdb holds only the in-frame ones, with some missing. The sample includes 560,000 or so clones, roughly 96% of them seen just once. Naive CD8 cells comprised CD45RO-negative, CCR7-positively selected cells, excluding terminally differentiated effector memory CD45RA+ cells. Adults of Caucasian background living in Nashville, Tennessee made up all donors. The CDR3 extends over 13 amino acids. The V and J ends lost 7 bases and 7 bases respectively, with 17 bases between them. CDR1 and CDR2 from the germline V gene are SQVTM and ANQGSEA. This entry belongs to a study of shared clonotypes between healthy human individuals. Study findings and constraints: On the whole, naive subsets had larger estimated richness than memory subsets had.

The rearrangement links TRBV29-1 to TRBJ2-1; D might be TRBD1 or TRBD2, each matching 5 bases. The receptor was isolated from a woman aged 25 to 45 in good health. Sequenced: naive CD8+ T cells sorted from blood. CDR3 nucleotide sequence: TGCAGCGCGGAACCGGGACGGTGGAATGAGCAGTTCTTC. Translation gives CSAEPGRWNEQFF.